This T cell receptor beta chain was retrieved from a study of cytomegalovirus exposure and HLA in healthy donors. 13 Jbeta primers and 60 Vbeta primers were used for the PCR. TCRdb's table, derived via immunoSEQ multiplex PCR, lists solely in-frame clones and lacks some. The repertoire includes about 120,000 clones, 65% to 85% of them detected once, and around 15% sits in the top ten. A few counts support this clone. Antigen unknown. General study points: In a later analysis, TCR beta V- and J-gene trimming showed a link to a missense DCLRE1C variant. Most sequenced TCRs were rare (though some public TCRs occurred in many donors). In a later analysis, across HLA loci, associated TCR counts were highest for DRB1, lowest for HLA-C.

The sequenced sample was PBMCs. The origin of this receptor is a man aged 50-60 years in good health and CMV-seropositive.

The CDR3 is CASSVVGQRNSPLHF. CDR3 DNA sequence: TGTGCCAGCAGCGTTGTGGGACAGCGAAATTCACCCCTCCACTTT. The chain joins TRBV11-2 to TRBJ1-6, with 7 positions matching TRBD1. This CDR3 region has 15 residues. V gave up 5 bases and J gave up 7 bases; unmatched junction bases: 8. Germline V gene sequence: CDR1 SGHAT, CDR2 FQNNGV.